The next 31 T cell receptor beta chains were all read from a single sample in a study of T cell responses to AZD1222 COVID-19 vaccine. Only in-frame clones appear in the TCRdb table, and some are missing; sequencing was by immunoSEQ multiplex PCR. Of around 120,000 clones in the sample, around 93% were seen once. The sample was peripheral blood, taken 28 days after the second AZD1222 dose. The receptors originated from an adult who received the AZD1222 COVID-19 vaccine.

The chain has TRBV5-6 and TRBJ1-2; possible D gene TRBD1, 5 bases. Germline CDR1 SGHDT, CDR2 YYEEEE. Trimming pared 4 bases from V and 3 bases from J, leaving 16 bases between. The CDR3 is 15 residues long. The CDR3 protein is CASSPGWQGDYGYTF. The DNA for the CDR3 is TGTGCCAGCAGCCCGGGATGGCAGGGTGACTATGGCTACACCTTC.

The chain couples TRBV20-1 to TRBJ2-7, with D perhaps matching TRBD1 or TRBD2 (5 bases each). This CDR3 has 13 residues. Germline CDR1 reads DFQATT; CDR2 reads SNEGSKA (reference sequence). The germline V and J ends were trimmed by 3 bases and 3 bases, with 12 bases remaining between them. The CDR3 region is CSASKGTVYEQYF. Here the CDR3 DNA reads TGCAGTGCTAGTAAGGGGACGGTCTACGAGCAGTACTTC.

The V call is TRBV5-1, the J call TRBJ2-7, with D unclear. The germline gives CDR1 SGHRS, CDR2 YFSETQ. Trimming removed 5 bases from V and 4 bases from J, with 7 bases in between. The CDR3 runs to 11 residues. The CDR3 region has the DNA TGCGCCAGCAGAGGAGAGTACGAGCAGTACTTC. It yields the protein CASRGEYEQYF.

CDR3 protein: CASRDGYNEQFF. The CDR3 DNA is TGTGCCAGCAGAGACGGATACAATGAGCAGTTCTTC. This rearrangement joins TRBV6-6 to TRBJ2-1; D not resolved. The CDR3 is made up of 12 amino acids. V dropped 6 bases and J dropped 4 bases, with 7 bases sitting between them. Germline CDR1 reads MNHNY; CDR2 reads SVGAGI (reference sequence).

The genes are TRBV9 and TRBJ1-1; D is possibly TRBD1 (5 bases). V lost 0 bases and J lost 2, with 14 bases in between. The CDR3 has 16 amino acids. The germline V gene encodes CDR1 SGDLS and CDR2 YYNGEE. The CDR3 loop reads CASSVATGGSNTEAFF. CDR3 bases: TGTGCCAGCAGCGTAGCTACGGGGGGAAGTAACACTGAAGCTTTCTTT.

This clone was recorded only once. The rearrangement joins TRBV5-1 to TRBJ2-7; unclear D gene. Germline CDR1 is SGHRS and CDR2 is YFSETQ. The V and J ends lost 1 base and 7 bases respectively, with 15 bases between them. The CDR3 totals 14 residues. CDR3 DNA sequence: TGCGCCAGCAGCTTGCAGGACCCAATACTGGAGCAGTACTTC. The encoded protein is CASSLQDPILEQYF.

The chain is built from TRBV18 and TRBJ1-2; 11 bases are a match to TRBD1. CDR1 and CDR2 from the germline V gene are KGHSH and LQKENI. The CDR3 covers 19 residues. The junction had 13 bases not matched to a gene; V was cut back by 3 bases and J by 1 base. The CDR3 protein is CASSPFPWTGGAVNYGYTF. DNA for the CDR3: TGTGCCAGCTCACCTTTTCCGTGGACAGGGGGCGCGGTTAACTATGGCTACACCTTC. Full variable domain (outside the CDR3, taken from reference TRBV18 and TRBJ1-2): NAGVMQNPRHLVRRRGQEARLRCSPMKGHSHVYWYRQLPEEGLKFMVYLQKENIIDESGMPKERFSAEFPKEGPSILRIQQVVRGDSAAYFCASSPFPWTGGAVNYGYTFGSGTRLTVV.

The chain uses TRBV24-1 and TRBJ1-6, with D uncertain. Germline-derived CDR1 and CDR2 are KGHDR and SFDVKD. V was trimmed by 8 bases and J by 9 bases, leaving 16 bases between them. The length of the CDR3 is 14 residues. CDR3 DNA: TGTGCCACCATCGGGCGTTTGGGGAGTTCACCCCTCCACTTT. It is translated as CATIGRLGSSPLHF.

The chain carries TRBV11-2 and TRBJ1-5, with D unresolved. The CDR3 has 13 amino acids. The V gene's germline CDR1 is SGHAT and CDR2 FQNNGV. Trimming removed 5 bases at V and 4 bases at J, with 9 bases between. The DNA for the CDR3 is TGTGCCAGCAGCCCGGGGTTTAATCAGCCCCAGCATTTT. It codes for CASSPGFNQPQHF.

This rearrangement joins TRBV7-2 to TRBJ2-3; 7 bases align to TRBD1. This CDR3 region has 16 residues. V lost 3 bases and J lost 3; bases outside the gene matches: 9. Germline values: CDR1 SGHTA, CDR2 FQGNSA. Here the CDR3 DNA reads TGTGCCAGCAGCTTGGAGACAGGGATTGGGACAGATACGCAGTATTTT. Translating it yields CASSLETGIGTDTQYF.

The rearrangement joins TRBV2 to TRBJ1-1; a weak D match, TRBD1 (5 bases). Germline loops: CDR1 SNHLY, CDR2 FYNNEI. The CDR3 is made up of 13 amino acids. V was trimmed by 2 bases and J by 5 bases, leaving 9 bases between them. CDR3 DNA sequence: TGTGCCAGCAGTGAAAATGGGGGGACTGAAGCTTTCTTT. Protein sequence: CASSENGGTEAFF.

The chain couples TRBV2 to TRBJ1-3; D call uncertain. CDR3 size: 15 residues. Germline V gene sequence: CDR1 SNHLY, CDR2 FYNNEI. Trimming took off 8 bases at V and 4 bases at J, with 18 bases between the two ends. The CDR3 spells CASFWRGSGGNTIYF. The CDR3 bases are TGTGCCAGCTTTTGGCGGGGATCGGGAGGAAACACCATATATTTT.

V is TRBV4-2 and J is TRBJ2-2, with 8 bases that match TRBD2. CDR3 length: 16 residues. J was trimmed by 2 bases and V by 1 base; bases with no gene match: 3. Germline V lookup: CDR1 LGHNA, CDR2 YNFKEQ. The CDR3 sequence: CASSQAVAGNTGELFF. In DNA, the CDR3 is TGTGCCAGCAGCCAAGCGGTAGCGGGAAACACCGGGGAGCTGTTTTTT.

The chain links TRBV28 to TRBJ1-5; the D gene is possibly TRBD1 (5 bases). Per the germline V gene, CDR1 is MDHEN and CDR2 is SYDVKM. V lost 6 bases and J lost 2, with 14 bases in between. This CDR3 is 15 amino acids long. Here the CDR3 DNA reads TGTGCCAGCAGAGCTCGGGGGGGAGGCAATCAGCCCCAGCATTTT. The encoded protein is CASRARGGGNQPQHF.

This chain links TRBV12-3 or TRBV12-4 with TRBJ1-6; D unresolved. The CDR3 consists of 13 residues. V was shortened by 7 bases and J by 9 bases, with 13 bases between the two germline ends. CDR3 in amino acids: CASTLGFGSPLHF. The CDR3 region has the DNA TGTGCCAGCACTTTGGGTTTCGGTTCACCCCTCCACTTT.

V and J are TRBV7-9 and TRBJ1-1; D unresolved. The V end lost 2 bases, the J end lost 5 bases, and 6 bases lay between the germline ends. The CDR3 extends over 12 amino acids. Germline CDR1 is SEHNR and CDR2 is FQNEAQ (reference sequence). CDR3 amino acids: CASSLFGTEAFF. CDR3 sequence (DNA): TGTGCCAGCAGCTTATTTGGAACTGAAGCTTTCTTT.

The V gene is TRBV7-9, the J gene TRBJ2-3; D uncertain. Germline V CDR1 and CDR2: SEHNR, FQNEAQ (reference sequence). The CDR3 length is 11 residues. Trimming stripped 5 bases from V and 2 bases from J, with 2 bases between. CDR3 loop: CASSTTDTQYF. CDR3 in DNA: TGTGCCAGCAGCACCACAGATACGCAGTATTTT.

The V gene is TRBV29-1, the J gene TRBJ1-2, with TRBD1 matching 7 bases. The germline V gene has CDR1 SQVTM and CDR2 ANQGSEA. The J segment lost 1 base and the V segment lost 5 bases, leaving 7 bases of the junction unmatched. This CDR3 has 14 amino acids. CDR3 nucleotides: TGCAGCGTTCCCGCCAGACAGGGTAACTATGGCTACACCTTC. It specifies CSVPARQGNYGYTF. The full variable domain, its missing parts supplied by reference TRBV29-1 and TRBJ1-2, is SAVISQKPSRDICQRGTSLTIQCQVDSQVTMMFWYRQQPGQSLTLIATANQGSEATYESGFVIDKFPISRPNLTFSTLTVSNMSPEDSSIYLCSVPARQGNYGYTFGSGTRLTVV.

V and J are TRBV12-3 or TRBV12-4 and TRBJ1-5; D gene unclear. The CDR3 contains 12 residues. The V end lost 4 bases, the J end lost 11 bases, and 12 bases lay between the germline ends. DNA for the CDR3: TGTGCCAGCAGTTCGAGGGTAGCGGCCCAGCATTTT. Amino acid sequence: CASSSRVAAQHF.

V and J are TRBV7-8 and TRBJ1-1; D call uncertain. V lost 5 bases, J lost 5 bases, and 12 bases lay in between. Per the germline V gene, CDR1 is SGHVS and CDR2 is FQNEAQ. This CDR3 region has 13 residues. DNA of the CDR3: TGTGCCAGCAGCAAAGAGACCCGGACTGAAGCTTTCTTT. It encodes CASSKETRTEAFF.

The J gene is TRBJ2-1, the V gene TRBV6-5; D is undetermined. This CDR3 region has 12 residues. V was cut by 8 bases and J by 8 bases, with 13 bases left in between. CDR1 and CDR2 (germline): MNHEY, SVGAGI. Written as DNA, the CDR3 is TGTGCCAGCGGATATAGGGTCCATGAGCAGTTCTTC. Its translation: CASGYRVHEQFF.

This clone was seen once. This chain joins TRBV5-6 and TRBJ2-7, with 9 bases lining up with TRBD1. The V and J ends lost 4 bases and 5 bases, in that order; junction bases with no gene match: 10. Per germline, CDR1 SGHDT and CDR2 YYEEEE. The CDR3 contains 15 residues. CDR3 residues: CASSQTGGISDEQYF. Written as DNA, the CDR3 is TGTGCCAGCAGCCAGACAGGGGGTATCAGCGACGAGCAGTACTTC.

The chain carries TRBV2 and TRBJ1-6; the D gene is possibly TRBD1 (5 bases). The CDR3 sequence is 15 residues long. V lost 8 bases, J lost 5 bases, and 16 bases lay in between. Germline V gene sequence: CDR1 SNHLY, CDR2 FYNNEI. CDR3 DNA sequence: TGTGCCAGCGGGGGGATAGTTACCGATAATTCACCCCTCCACTTT. Its translation is CASGGIVTDNSPLHF.

This clone was observed a handful of times. The chain couples TRBV12-3 or TRBV12-4 to TRBJ1-2; 7 bases agree with TRBD1. This CDR3 contains 13 residues. With V trimmed by 10 bases and J by 4 bases, 9 bases remained unmatched. The CDR3 region is CATRDRASYGYTF. Here the CDR3 DNA reads TGTGCCACCCGAGACAGGGCGAGCTATGGCTACACCTTC.

The chain couples TRBV9 to TRBJ2-2, with 7 bases aligning to TRBD2. V was clipped by 0 bases and J by 6 bases; unmatched bases: 2. The CDR3 runs 14 residues. Per germline, CDR1 SGDLS and CDR2 YYNGEE. The CDR3 DNA reads as TGTGCCAGCAGCGTAGCGGGAGGATCCGGGGAGCTGTTTTTT. Its protein product is CASSVAGGSGELFF.

The chain couples TRBV14 to TRBJ2-5; TRBD2 aligns across 9 bases. After removal of 4 bases from V and 1 base from J, the junction contained 13 bases not matched to a gene. CDR1 and CDR2 (germline): SGHDN, FVKESK. The CDR3 is 18 amino acids. CDR3 in amino acids: CASSLYVTSGDSQETQYF. In nucleotides, the CDR3 is TGTGCCAGCAGCCTGTACGTGACTAGCGGAGATTCCCAAGAGACCCAGTACTTC.

The chain employs TRBV10-2 and TRBJ1-5; 8 nucleotides align to TRBD1. Germline V gene data show CDR1 as WSHSY and CDR2 as SAAADI. Germline trimming cut 6 bases from V and 2 bases from J; bases unmatched to any gene: 6. The CDR3 contains 15 residues. The CDR3 sequence is CASRADRVGNQPQHF. The CDR3 nucleotides are TGCGCCAGCAGGGCGGACAGGGTCGGCAATCAGCCCCAGCATTTT.

This chain links TRBV29-1 with TRBJ1-2; D ambiguous. Per the germline V gene, CDR1 is SQVTM and CDR2 is ANQGSEA. The V end was cut by 7 bases, the J end by 0 bases, with 9 bases between. The CDR3 has 12 residues. For the CDR3, the DNA is TGCAGCGCAGGTCACACTAACTATGGCTACACCTTC. This translates into CSAGHTNYGYTF.

The chain employs TRBV6-5 and TRBJ2-2; the D is unclear. The CDR3 extends over 15 amino acids. Deletions cut 5 bases from V and 1 base from J, with 11 bases between. Germline V gives CDR1 MNHEY, CDR2 SVGAGI. CDR3 bases: TGTGCCAGCAGTCCCGACATGTGGAACACCGGGGAGCTGTTTTTT. It specifies CASSPDMWNTGELFF.

CDR3 sequence: CSVEWARGETQYF. CDR3 nucleotide sequence: TGCAGCGTTGAATGGGCTAGGGGAGAGACCCAGTACTTC. V usage is TRBV29-1 and J usage is TRBJ2-5; TRBD1 is a possible D gene (5 bases). The CDR3 sequence is 13 residues long. The V gene lost 2 bases and the J gene lost 4 bases, with 11 bases spanning the gap. CDR1 is SQVTM, CDR2 ANQGSEA, per germline.

This rearrangement joins TRBV19 to TRBJ1-1, with D hard to call. CDR1 and CDR2 from the germline V gene are LNHDA and SQIVND (reference sequence). This CDR3 region has 11 residues. Trimming cost V 6 bases and J 1 base, with 3 bases left between them. The CDR3 here is CASRKNTEAFF. In DNA form, the CDR3 reads TGTGCCAGTAGGAAGAACACTGAAGCTTTCTTT.